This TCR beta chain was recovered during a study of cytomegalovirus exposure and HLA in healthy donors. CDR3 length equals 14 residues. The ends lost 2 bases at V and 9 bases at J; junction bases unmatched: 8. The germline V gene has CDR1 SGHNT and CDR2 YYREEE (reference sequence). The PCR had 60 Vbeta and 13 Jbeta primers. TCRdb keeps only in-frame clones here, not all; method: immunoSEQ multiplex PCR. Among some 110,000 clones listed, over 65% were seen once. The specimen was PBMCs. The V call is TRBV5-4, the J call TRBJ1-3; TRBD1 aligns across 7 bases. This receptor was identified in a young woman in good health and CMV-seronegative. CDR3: CASSLRQGKTTIYF. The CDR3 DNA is TGTGCCAGCAGCTTAAGACAGGGTAAGACCACCATATATTTT.